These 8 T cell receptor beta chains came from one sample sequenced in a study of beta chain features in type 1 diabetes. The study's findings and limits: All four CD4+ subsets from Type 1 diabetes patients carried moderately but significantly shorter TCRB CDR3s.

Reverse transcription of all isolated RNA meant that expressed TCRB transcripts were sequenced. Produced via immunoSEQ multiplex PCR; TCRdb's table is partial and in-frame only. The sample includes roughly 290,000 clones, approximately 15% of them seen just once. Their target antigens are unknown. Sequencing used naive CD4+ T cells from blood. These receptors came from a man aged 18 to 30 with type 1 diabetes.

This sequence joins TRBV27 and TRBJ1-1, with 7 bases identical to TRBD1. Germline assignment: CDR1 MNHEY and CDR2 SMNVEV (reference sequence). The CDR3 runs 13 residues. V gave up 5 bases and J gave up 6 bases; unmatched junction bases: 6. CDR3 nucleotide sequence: TGTGCCAGCAGTCCCTACAGGGGTCCTGAAGCTTTCTTT. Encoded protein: CASSPYRGPEAFF.

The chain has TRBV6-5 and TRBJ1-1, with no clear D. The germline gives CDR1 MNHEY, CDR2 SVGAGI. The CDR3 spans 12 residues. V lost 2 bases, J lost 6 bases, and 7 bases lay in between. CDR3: CASSYPPAEAFF. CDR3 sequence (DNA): TGTGCCAGCAGTTACCCACCGGCTGAAGCTTTCTTT.

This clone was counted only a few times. The CDR3 coding sequence is TGTGCCAGCTCCCCTACGCCGGCAGATACGCAGTATTTT. This codes for CASSPTPADTQYF. V and J are TRBV18 and TRBJ2-3; the D is unclear. V lost 6 bases, J lost 4 bases, and 11 bases lay in between. The germline V gene encodes CDR1 KGHSH and CDR2 LQKENI. The CDR3 is 13 residues long.

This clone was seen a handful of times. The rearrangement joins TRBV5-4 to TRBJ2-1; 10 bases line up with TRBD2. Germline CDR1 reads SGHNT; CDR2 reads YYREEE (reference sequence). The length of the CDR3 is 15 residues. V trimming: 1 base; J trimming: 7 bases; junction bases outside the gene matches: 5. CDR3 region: CASSLFAAGGNEQFF. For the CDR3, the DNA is TGTGCCAGCAGCTTGTTCGCAGCGGGAGGGAATGAGCAGTTCTTC.

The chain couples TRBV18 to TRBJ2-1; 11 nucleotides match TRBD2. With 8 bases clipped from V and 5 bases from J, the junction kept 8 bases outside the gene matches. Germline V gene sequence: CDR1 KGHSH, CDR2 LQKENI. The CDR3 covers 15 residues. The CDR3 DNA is TGTGCCAGCCGAAAAACTAGCGGGGGCAACAATGAGCAGTTCTTC. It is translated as CASRKTSGGNNEQFF.

The CDR3 DNA is TGTGCCAGCAGCTTGGCCACCAGGTCTGAAGCTTTCTTT. Protein sequence: CASSLATRSEAFF. The chain has TRBV5-4 and TRBJ1-1; D unresolved. Germline loops: CDR1 SGHNT, CDR2 YYREEE (reference sequence). This CDR3 spans 13 amino acids. V was pared by 0 bases and J by 6 bases, with 9 bases between.

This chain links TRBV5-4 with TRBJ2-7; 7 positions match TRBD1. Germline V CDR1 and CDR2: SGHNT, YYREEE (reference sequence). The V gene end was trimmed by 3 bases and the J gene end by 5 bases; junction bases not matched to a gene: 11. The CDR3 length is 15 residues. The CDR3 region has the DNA TGTGCCAGCAGCTCCCTTGGGACAGCAGTACACGAGCAGTACTTC. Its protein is CASSSLGTAVHEQYF.

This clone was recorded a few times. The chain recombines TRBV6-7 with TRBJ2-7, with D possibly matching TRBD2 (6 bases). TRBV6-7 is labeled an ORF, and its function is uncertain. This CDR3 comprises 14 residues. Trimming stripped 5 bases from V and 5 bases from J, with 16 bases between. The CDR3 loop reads CASSPRVSSDEQYF. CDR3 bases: TGTGCCAGCAGTCCTCGGGTCTCTAGCGACGAGCAGTACTTC.